The rows below give T cell receptor beta chains drawn from one sample of a study of molecular identifiers for immune sequencing clone quantification. TCRdb reanalysed the PCR reads using MiXCR and keeps one entry per CDR3 protein. The sample has just under 650,000 distinct CDR3 sequences; 20% are singletons. Sequencing used naive CD8+ T cells from blood, with Jurkat cell RNA spiked in. The source is a human donor in good health. Some libraries in this study had Jurkat cell RNA spiked in. Both conserved end residues are part of each CDR3. A D gene is named only where the DNA matches it firmly. Clone size is shown for a subset of rows, as once, few, many or a class of expanded clone.

v_gene,len,d_gene,abundance,j_gene,CDR3aa,CDR3nt
TRBV7-2,13,-,many,TRBJ2-7,CASSLGEAYEQYF,TGTGCCAGCAGCTTAGGAGAAGCCTACGAGCAGTACTTC
TRBV9,15,TRBD1,-,TRBJ2-7,CASSVDGQGADEQYF,TGTGCCAGCAGCGTAGACGGACAGGGGGCGGACGAGCAGTACTTC
TRBV2,17,-,-,TRBJ2-7,CASSESPALGDGYEQYF,TGTGCCAGCAGTGAGTCCCCTGCCTTGGGGGATGGCTACGAGCAGTACTTC
TRBV29-1,16,-,many,TRBJ1-2,CSVELGRDGLGYGYTF,TGCAGCGTTGAACTTGGCAGGGATGGGTTAGGCTATGGCTACACCTTC
TRBV15,16,TRBD1,many,TRBJ2-2,CATSRVPGGNTGELFF,TGTGCCACCAGCAGAGTTCCAGGGGGAAACACCGGGGAGCTGTTTTTT
TRBV27,18,-,few,TRBJ2-6,CASSPLTVTFSGANVLTF,TGTGCCAGCAGTCCCTTAACTGTTACCTTCTCTGGGGCCAACGTCCTGACTTTC
TRBV11-2,16,TRBD2,-,TRBJ2-7,CASSLDTSGRTHEQYF,TGTGCCAGCAGCTTAGATACTAGCGGGAGGACCCACGAGCAGTACTTC
TRBV20-1,14,TRBD1,many,TRBJ2-7,CSARRDRGIYEQYF,TGCAGTGCTAGACGAGACAGGGGGATATACGAGCAGTACTTC
TRBV20-1,14,TRBD1,few,TRBJ1-2,CSAETGLGYYGYTF,TGCAGTGCGGAGACAGGGCTGGGGTACTATGGCTACACCTTC
TRBV12-3/TRBV12-4,14,-,many,TRBJ1-4,CASSYQGVGEKLFF,TGTGCCAGCAGTTATCAGGGAGTGGGTGAAAAACTGTTTTTT
TRBV3-2,17,-,many,TRBJ2-1,CASSPCWGTSEYNEQFF,TGTGCCAGCAGCCCCTGTTGGGGGACTAGCGAATACAATGAGCAGTTCTTC
TRBV3-1,14,-,-,TRBJ1-2,CASSQEPRGDGYTF,TGTGCCAGCAGCCAAGAACCGAGGGGCGATGGCTACACCTTC
TRBV20-1,15,-,-,TRBJ1-1,CSSKTGGWANTEAFF,TGCAGTTCTAAAACGGGGGGTTGGGCGAACACTGAAGCTTTCTTT
TRBV29-1,10,-,many,TRBJ2-7,CSVEGDEQYF,TGCAGCGTTGAAGGGGACGAGCAGTACTTC
TRBV12-3/TRBV12-4,15,TRBD1,few,TRBJ2-7,CASSSIGQGAYEQYF,TGTGCCAGCAGTTCGATAGGACAGGGGGCCTACGAGCAGTACTTC
TRBV28,14,-,many,TRBJ1-1,CASSIGQLNTEAFF,TGTGCCAGCAGTATTGGACAGTTAAACACTGAAGCTTTCTTT
TRBV4-1,13,-,few,TRBJ2-7,CASSPEGGLEQYF,TGCGCCAGCAGCCCGGAGGGCGGGCTCGAGCAGTACTTC
TRBV12-3/TRBV12-4,14,TRBD1,many,TRBJ2-1,CASSGPTGGNEQFF,TGTGCCAGCAGTGGTCCGACAGGGGGCAATGAGCAGTTCTTC
TRBV9,17,-,-,TRBJ1-2,CASSVESPPGAYYGHTF,TGTGCCAGCAGCGTAGAGTCCCCCCCGGGGGCATACTATGGCCACACCTTC
TRBV27,16,-,-,TRBJ2-3,CASSLKIRAGADTQYF,TGTGCCAGCAGTTTGAAGATTAGGGCTGGAGCAGATACGCAGTATTTT
TRBV6-2/TRBV6-3,16,TRBD2,many,TRBJ2-7,CASSRVAGGPVYEQYF,TGTGCCAGCAGCCGGGTAGCGGGAGGGCCTGTCTACGAGCAGTACTTC
TRBV12-3/TRBV12-4,13,-,-,TRBJ1-2,CASSFTITSGCTF,TGTGCCAGCAGTTTCACCATCACAAGTGGCTGCACCTTC
TRBV6-2/TRBV6-3,15,TRBD2,few,TRBJ2-1,CASSSGTRSGAEQFF,TGTGCCAGCAGCTCCGGGACTAGAAGCGGGGCTGAGCAGTTCTTC